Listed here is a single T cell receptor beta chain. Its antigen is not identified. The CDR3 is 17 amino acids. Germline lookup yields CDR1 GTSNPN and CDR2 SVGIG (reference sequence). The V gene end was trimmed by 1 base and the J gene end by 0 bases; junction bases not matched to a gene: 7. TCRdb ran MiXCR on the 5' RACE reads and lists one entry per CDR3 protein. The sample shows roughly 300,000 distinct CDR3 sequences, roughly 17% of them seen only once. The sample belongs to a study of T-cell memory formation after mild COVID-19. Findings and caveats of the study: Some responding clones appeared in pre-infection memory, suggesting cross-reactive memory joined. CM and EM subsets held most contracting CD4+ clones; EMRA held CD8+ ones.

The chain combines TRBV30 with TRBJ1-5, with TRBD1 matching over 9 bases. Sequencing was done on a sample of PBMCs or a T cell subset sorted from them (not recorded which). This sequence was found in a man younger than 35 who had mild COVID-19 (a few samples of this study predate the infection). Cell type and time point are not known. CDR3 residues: CAWSADRGSNSNQPQHF. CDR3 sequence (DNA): TGTGCCTGGAGTGCAGACAGGGGGTCGAATAGCAATCAGCCCCAGCATTTT.